These T cell receptor beta chains were read from a single sample in a study of human T cells and chemical hapten exposure. Using its own MiXCR run on the RACE reads, TCRdb lists one record per CDR3 protein. Of fewer than 100,000 distinct CDR3 sequences detected, 9.5% to 15% appear once; the ten largest clones hold around 2.2%. Material: whole blood, obtained in connection with sensitization to the hapten diphenylcyclopropenone (DPC). Receptor source: a woman between 40 and 50 years old with alopecia areata. Some clones in this sample may be carry-over from other donors' samples. CDR3s include the opening cysteine and the closing phenylalanine or tryptophan. Fields, in order: clone size, D gene, J gene, V gene, CDR3 protein, CDR3 DNA. A D gene is named only where the DNA matches it firmly. The size of a clone is reported for some rows only, either as once, few or many, or as a class for expanded clones.

>many|-|TRBJ1-2|TRBV3-2
CASSQDPAANYGYTF
TGTGCCAGCAGCCAAGATCCAGCGGCTAACTATGGCTACACCTTC
>-|TRBD2|TRBJ2-7|TRBV7-9
CASSLALAGDSYEQYF
TGTGCCAGCAGCTTAGCCCTAGCGGGAGACTCCTACGAGCAGTACTTC
>-|-|TRBJ1-2|TRBV19
CASRGQVDGYTF
TGTGCCAGTAGGGGTCAGGTTGATGGCTACACCTTC
>-|-|TRBJ2-3|TRBV20-1
CSATTGTSHRTQYF
TGCAGTGCTACAACCGGGACCAGCCATCGTACGCAGTATTTT
>few|-|TRBJ2-7|TRBV28
CASSFPGPYEQYF
TGTGCCAGCAGTTTCCCCGGTCCCTACGAGCAGTACTTC
>few|TRBD2|TRBJ2-5|TRBV5-4
CASSLPGGAQETQYF
TGTGCCAGCAGCTTGCCCGGGGGGGCGCAAGAGACCCAGTACTTC
>few|TRBD2|TRBJ2-3|TRBV12-5
CASGSGLAGRTDTQYF
TGTGCTAGTGGTTCGGGACTAGCGGGGCGGACAGATACGCAGTATTTT
>few|-|TRBJ2-1|TRBV19
CASGSGGGPYNEQFF
TGTGCCAGTGGTAGCGGAGGGGGGCCCTACAATGAGCAGTTCTTC
>-|TRBD2|TRBJ2-1|TRBV7-2
CASSPFFREGPNEQFF
TGTGCCAGCAGCCCCTTCTTCCGGGAGGGCCCCAATGAGCAGTTCTTC
>few|-|TRBJ1-6|TRBV7-3
CASSSGLGSPLHF
TGTGCCAGCAGCTCCGGCCTGGGGTCACCCCTCCACTTT
>few|TRBD1|TRBJ2-1|TRBV7-9
CASTRSSGGMGNEQFF
TGTGCCAGCACTCGATCTTCAGGGGGAATGGGCAATGAGCAGTTCTTC
>few|-|TRBJ2-5|TRBV5-4
CASSWTLPGGETQYF
TGTGCCAGCAGCTGGACCCTCCCCGGCGGGGAGACCCAGTACTTC
>-|TRBD2|TRBJ2-1|TRBV9
CASSVGTRIYNEQFF
TGTGCCAGCAGCGTAGGGACTAGAATCTACAATGAGCAGTTCTTC
>few|TRBD2|TRBJ2-7|TRBV5-4
CASSSGGSVGGLSEQYF
TGTGCCAGCAGCTCGGGGGGTTCTGTCGGCGGGTTGAGTGAGCAGTACTTC
>few|-|TRBJ2-3|TRBV6-4
CASSRAGTPGDTQYF
TGTGCCAGCAGTCGGGCCGGGACTCCGGGAGATACGCAGTATTTT
>few|TRBD1|TRBJ1-1|TRBV12-3/TRBV12-4
CASSQQGRGTEAFF
TGTGCCAGCAGCCAACAGGGGAGGGGCACTGAAGCTTTCTTT
>-|-|TRBJ2-3|TRBV7-9
CASSLARTDTQYF
TGTGCCAGCAGCTTAGCCCGCACAGATACGCAGTATTTT
>-|-|TRBJ2-1|TRBV20-1
CSARDGNEQFF
TGCAGTGCTAGAGATGGAAATGAGCAGTTCTTC
>-|-|TRBJ2-3|TRBV25-1
CASSQLASTDTQYF
TGTGCCAGCAGTCAGCTGGCTAGCACAGATACGCAGTATTTT
>few|-|TRBJ1-1|TRBV7-2
CASSQDIQNTEAFF
TGTGCCAGCAGCCAGGACATCCAGAACACTGAAGCTTTCTTT
>few|-|TRBJ1-1|TRBV14
CASSHGGHNTEAFF
TGTGCCAGCAGCCATGGGGGGCACAACACTGAAGCTTTCTTT
>-|TRBD2|TRBJ2-1|TRBV6-5
CASSLSGGGSYNEQFF
TGTGCCAGCAGTTTGTCGGGGGGGGGCTCCTACAATGAGCAGTTCTTC
>-|-|TRBJ2-7|TRBV2
CASKWAYEQYF
TGTGCCAGCAAGTGGGCCTACGAGCAGTACTTC
>-|-|TRBJ1-5|TRBV18
CASSPPQGSADARGQPQHF
TGTGCCAGCTCACCACCGCAGGGGTCGGCCGATGCTAGGGGTCAGCCCCAGCATTTT
>-|-|TRBJ2-7|TRBV7-2
CASSPTWGSEQYF
TGTGCCAGCAGCCCCACGTGGGGTTCCGAGCAGTACTTC
>-|-|TRBJ2-7|TRBV10-3
CAINNPGEHEQYF
TGTGCCATCAATAATCCGGGGGAACACGAGCAGTACTTC
>-|-|TRBJ2-6|TRBV6-2/TRBV6-3
CASTPRGPSSGANVLTF
TGTGCCAGCACCCCCCGGGGTCCTAGCTCTGGGGCCAACGTCCTGACTTTC
>-|-|TRBJ1-4|TRBV15
CATSRDRGDEKLFF
TGTGCCACCAGCAGAGATCGAGGGGATGAAAAACTGTTTTTT
>-|TRBD1|TRBJ1-1|TRBV29-1
CSVGQGVGTEAFF
TGCAGCGTTGGACAGGGAGTGGGCACTGAAGCTTTCTTT
>few|TRBD2|TRBJ2-5|TRBV12-3/TRBV12-4
CASSLDLAGLQETQYF
TGTGCCAGCAGTTTAGATCTAGCGGGACTACAAGAGACCCAGTACTTC
>-|-|TRBJ2-7|TRBV5-4
CASSFDGGLQYF
TGTGCCAGCAGCTTCGACGGAGGGTTGCAGTACTTC
>-|TRBD1|TRBJ1-1|TRBV29-1
CSVRTGEAAFF
TGCAGCGTTCGGACAGGGGAAGCAGCTTTCTTT
>few|TRBD2|TRBJ2-1|TRBV10-3
CATATSAGGFYNEQFF
TGTGCCACCGCCACTTCAGCGGGAGGGTTTTACAATGAGCAGTTCTTC
>-|-|TRBJ2-3|TRBV24-1
CATSNPVTDTQYF
TGTGCCACCAGTAACCCAGTCACAGATACGCAGTATTTT
>-|-|TRBJ2-7|TRBV29-1
CSVTPTRGEQYF
TGCAGCGTCACCCCCACCAGGGGCGAGCAGTACTTC
>few|TRBD1|TRBJ2-3|TRBV6-4
CASSDGQGGDTQYF
TGTGCCAGCAGTGACGGACAGGGAGGAGATACGCAGTATTTT
>-|-|TRBJ2-3|TRBV28
CASSSGGGGTDTQYF
TGTGCCAGCAGTAGCGGTGGTGGTGGCACAGATACGCAGTATTTT
>-|-|TRBJ2-5|TRBV7-2
CASSFSAQETQYF
TGTGCCAGCAGCTTTTCGGCGCAAGAGACCCAGTACTTC
>few|-|TRBJ1-5|TRBV5-5
CASSPGQSNQPQHF
TGTGCCAGCAGCCCCGGACAGAGCAATCAGCCCCAGCATTTT
>-|-|TRBJ2-2|TRBV6-2/TRBV6-3
CASSYPDPPSGELFF
TGTGCCAGCAGTTACCCCGACCCTCCTAGCGGGGAGCTGTTTTTT
>many|-|TRBJ2-1|TRBV7-8
CASSLPQASYNEQFF
TGTGCCAGCAGCTTACCCCAGGCTAGCTACAATGAGCAGTTCTTC
>many|-|TRBJ2-1|TRBV6-2/TRBV6-3
CASSYSGNEQFF
TGTGCCAGCAGTTACTCAGGAAATGAGCAGTTCTTC
>many|-|TRBJ2-1|TRBV9
CASSYGEYNEQFF
TGTGCCAGCAGCTACGGCGAGTACAATGAGCAGTTCTTC
>many|-|TRBJ2-4|TRBV27
CASSPTGLGFIQYF
TGTGCCAGCAGCCCTACAGGTCTAGGTTTTATTCAGTACTTC
>-|TRBD2|TRBJ2-2|TRBV28
CASSFRTRAGELFF
TGTGCCAGCAGTTTCAGGACTAGAGCCGGGGAGCTGTTTTTT
>few|-|TRBJ1-2|TRBV6-2/TRBV6-3
CASSSGPYGYTF
TGTGCCAGCAGCTCAGGGCCCTATGGCTACACCTTC
>few|-|TRBJ2-1|TRBV29-1
CSVEGYSTNEQFF
TGCAGCGTTGAAGGGTATAGCACGAATGAGCAGTTCTTC
>few|-|TRBJ2-1|TRBV6-2/TRBV6-3
CASSYSSAFEQFF
TGTGCCAGCAGTTACTCCTCAGCCTTTGAGCAGTTCTTC
>-|TRBD2|TRBJ2-3|TRBV5-1
CASKTGGHTDTQYF
TGCGCCAGCAAGACGGGAGGACACACAGATACGCAGTATTTT
>-|TRBD1|TRBJ1-5|TRBV6-6
CASSSGTGNQPQHF
TGTGCCAGCAGTTCCGGGACAGGCAATCAGCCCCAGCATTTT
>many|-|TRBJ2-7|TRBV4-3
CASSPTRTPEHYEQYF
TGCGCCAGCAGCCCAACACGGACACCGGAGCACTACGAGCAGTACTTC
>many|-|TRBJ1-5|TRBV3-1
CASSVRNQPQHF
TGTGCCAGCAGTGTACGAAATCAGCCCCAGCATTTT
>-|TRBD1|TRBJ1-2|TRBV28
CASRSGTAGNYGYTF
TGTGCCAGCAGGTCGGGGACAGCCGGCAACTATGGCTACACCTTC